Described below is a single T cell receptor (beta chain) sequence and its context. In its sample, this clonotype was seen a few times. The antigen it recognizes is unknown. No base quality information exists; no much larger clone differs at one position. The TCR beta CDR3 regions were amplified from the RNA transcripts. A first-round RT-PCR of the TCR CDR3 used the HTBI primer set with the Qiagen OneStep RT-PCR kit. Libraries were constructed in a second round of multiplex PCR, after which size selection and purification were carried out. The libraries were sequenced on an Illumina HiSeq2000 using paired-end 100 bp reads. The study's own analysis went as follows. SOAPnuke was used to process the raw data, removing reads that contained adapters or uncalled bases, had a mean Phred below 15, or lacked an exact match to the constant primer or identifier. COPE v1.2.5 was used to merge the high-quality paired reads, and each unique nucleotide sequence was defined as a clonotype. Clonotypes were aligned to IMGT TRBV, TRBD and TRBJ reference segments using MiTCR v1.1. The analysis included only V-J combinations with a frequency above 0.0001, which together covered 98% to 99.2% of the repertoires. A TCS score was defined as the ratio between F50 (clonal expansion) and ExV (chaos), using BLOSUM62-based TCRdist between CDR3 peptides within each V-J. Welch's t-statistics and random forest reduced some 510 V-J features to roughly 13, which were used in a naive Bayes classifier (R e1071). TCRdb reprocessed the public reads (quality trimming at Q25 with fastp, clone calling with MiXCR) and kept in-frame beta chains. Each CDR3 protein gets just one entry, which takes the most common genes and DNA from the rows behind it. The V and J calls were not made by the authors but by TCRdb's processing. This sample lists roughly 600,000 distinct CDR3 sequences; about 14% were detected once. The top ten clonotypes cover roughly an eighth of the sample.

This entry comes from a study of T cells in Graves' hyperthyroidism and ophthalmopathy (dated by TCRdb to between 2017 and 2020). Regarding the research as a whole: Peripheral blood was sampled at the time of initial diagnosis, prior to any treatment. The 80 to 100 discovery patients were randomly divided into training and test sets at a 7:3 ratio. TCR Vbeta CDR3 sequencing of 135 peripheral blood samples (more than 40 ophthalmopathy, about 80 hyperthyroidism and about 17 progressor patients) is reported in the paper. Prospective prediction of ophthalmopathy was tested in an independent validation cohort of 18 to 20 hyperthyroidism patients and some 17 patients who later progressed to ophthalmopathy. A discovery cohort of roughly 100 patients, about 40 with Graves' ophthalmopathy and 57 with stable Graves' hyperthyroidism, was used to find distinguishing TCR V-J signatures. In about 6 Graves' hyperthyroidism patients, the study also compared T-cell repertoires from thyroid tissue with T-cell repertoires from blood. After blood sampling, hyperthyroidism patients were treated with methimazole at a starting dose of 30 mg daily, and ophthalmopathy patients were treated with high-dose intravenous methylprednisolone. The research as a whole found: In validation, the model predicted progression to ophthalmopathy with 60% to 71% sensitivity and 72% to 75% specificity, a median of about 6.7 months before onset. A 13 V-J signature model separated ophthalmopathy from stable hyperthyroidism, with 87.88% sensitivity and about 81% specificity in cross-validation and 80%/75% in testing. Most expanded thyroid clonotypes (frequency above 0.001) were also detected in blood, suggesting blood repertoires may reflect thyroid immune responses. Sample size was not statistically predetermined, and investigators were not blinded to group allocation.

The germline V gene (reference sequence) specifies LNHDA as CDR1 and SQIVND as CDR2. Trimming accounts for 6 bases at V and 0 bases at J, while the number of junction bases matched to no gene is 11. The CDR3 contains 19 residues, cysteine and phenylalanine counted. Only the CDR3 portion is preserved as DNA: 57 bases, with reading frame beginning at the first base. Ophthalmopathy patients had moderately to severely active disease, with a Clinical Activity Score of 3 or more, a NOSPECS grade of 4 or more, and a disease duration of less than 3 months. Exclusion was applied to patients with uncontrolled infections, other autoimmune diseases, pregnancy or lactation. Diagnoses were based on clinical symptoms, serum thyroxine and TRAb, thyroid ultrasound and orbital computed tomography. PBMCs were isolated from about 10 ml of fresh peripheral blood by Ficoll-Paque density gradient centrifugation. Total RNA was extracted with Trizol reagent, and quality was checked on an Agilent 2100 Bioanalyzer.

The sequencing input was blood. The rearranged chain carries TRBV19 and TRBJ2-1; 13 central nucleotides agree with TRBD2. This receptor was identified in a woman aged 50 to 65 with Graves' ophthalmopathy. The nucleotide sequence is TGTGCCAGTAGGGCTAGGACTAGCGGGAGCCGCGGCTCCTACAATGAGCAGTTCTTC. This encodes CASRARTSGSRGSYNEQFF.